This T cell receptor beta chain was obtained from a study of metastatic and nonmetastatic thyroid tumors. Study in general: Thyroid patients, malignant and benign, had repertoires compared across blood and tumor or nodule tissue.

This clone showed up just a few times. No antigen is known for it. Sequence at one end of the junction differs from germline and may be a read error. The study, taken as a whole, reports: Versus benign nodules, malignant thyroid tumors reportedly had significantly higher TCR beta diversity, in blood and tumor.

Germline CDR1 MDHEN, CDR2 SYDVKM. This CDR3 spans 11 amino acids. Among the patients, none had received any treatment before thyroid surgery. MiXCR reprocessed the PCR reads for TCRdb. The repertoire holds 45,000 to 60,000 clones, with roughly a sixth as singletons. Specimen: blood. The V and J genes are TRBV28 and TRBJ2-7; the D is unclear. The TCR originated in a female donor with papillary thyroid cancer or a benign thyroid nodule (not recorded which). Some clones in this sample may be carry-over from other donors' samples. DNA of the CDR3: TGTGCCAGCAGCCTAAATTACGAGAAGTACTTC. Translated: CASSLNYEKYF.